Presented here are 22 T cell receptor beta chains from one specimen sequenced in a study of beta chain features in type 1 diabetes. The authors reverse transcribed all of the isolated RNA, so sequencing captured expressed TCRB transcripts. Assay used: immunoSEQ multiplex PCR; TCRdb lists only in-frame clones, some missing. The sample contains more than 300,000 clones, about 14% of which appear only once. Sequencing input: naive CD4+ T cells from blood. The origin of the receptors is a woman between 18 and 30 years old in good health.

The J gene is TRBJ2-1, the V gene TRBV28; a weak D match, TRBD2 (6 bases). This CDR3 spans 14 amino acids. CDR1 is MDHEN, CDR2 SYDVKM, per germline. Trimming left V 3 bases short and J 8 bases short, with 14 bases between. CDR3 amino acids: CASSFSGVGYEQFF. CDR3 DNA: TGTGCCAGCAGTTTTTCGGGAGTCGGCTATGAGCAGTTCTTC.

This clone has more than one count but fewer than ten. The J gene is TRBJ2-5, the V gene TRBV7-9; D is perhaps TRBD1 (5 bases). V was shortened by 5 bases and J by 4 bases, with 11 bases between the two germline ends. The CDR3 totals 13 residues. CDR1 SEHNR and CDR2 FQNEAQ come from the germline V gene (reference sequence). CDR3 protein: CASSRTMRETQYF. The CDR3 bases are TGTGCCAGCAGCCGGACAATGAGAGAGACCCAGTACTTC.

The chain links TRBV25-1 to TRBJ2-7, with 9 bases fitting TRBD2. Trimming took 3 bases from V and 3 from J; bases not matched to a gene: 6. CDR1 MGHDK and CDR2 SYGVNS come from the germline V gene. CDR3 length: 15 amino acids. In DNA, the CDR3 is TGTGCCAGCAGTGACTTAGCGGGGGATTACTACGAGCAGTACTTC. Protein sequence: CASSDLAGDYYEQYF.

The chain uses TRBV29-1 and TRBJ1-3; 8 nucleotides agree with TRBD1. CDR1 is SQVTM and CDR2 is ANQGSEA in the germline V gene. This CDR3 has 12 residues. V gave up 7 bases and J gave up 6 bases; unmatched junction bases: 5. CDR3 sequence reads: CSAGQAENTIYF. In nucleotides, the CDR3 is TGCAGCGCGGGACAGGCTGAAAACACCATATATTTT.

This clone was seen a few times. The gene calls are TRBV9 and TRBJ2-3, with a possible D match to TRBD2 (5 bases). This CDR3 is built from 13 residues. Germline V gives CDR1 SGDLS, CDR2 YYNGEE. V was pared by 7 bases and J by 1 base, with 10 bases between. The CDR3 DNA reads as TGTGCCAGCGGACGGACTCGCACAGATACGCAGTATTTT. This encodes CASGRTRTDTQYF.

This sequence joins TRBV11-2 and TRBJ2-4, with D maybe TRBD1 (5 bases). Germline CDR1 is SGHAT and CDR2 is FQNNGV. Trimming shortened V by 5 bases and J by 0 bases, and 20 bases separated the two germline ends. The CDR3 runs 18 residues. DNA for the CDR3: TGTGCCAGCAGCCCAAGATACACAACTACAGGAGCCAAAAACATTCAGTACTTC. It is translated as CASSPRYTTTGAKNIQYF.

This chain joins TRBV7-3 and TRBJ2-7; 11 nucleotides line up with TRBD2. Trimming removed 5 bases from V and 3 bases from J; junction bases left unmatched: 6. Per the germline V gene, CDR1 is SGHTA and CDR2 is FQGTGA. The CDR3 sequence is 15 residues long. The CDR3 sequence is CASSPRLAGGYEQYF. As DNA, the CDR3 is TGTGCCAGCAGCCCTCGGCTAGCGGGGGGCTACGAGCAGTACTTC.

The rearrangement joins TRBV30 to TRBJ1-2; 8 nucleotides align to TRBD1. V dropped 2 bases and J dropped 5; count of bases not matched to a gene: 4. This CDR3 has 13 residues. In germline, CDR1 is GTSNPN, CDR2 SVGIG (reference sequence). CDR3 residues: CAWSRQGRYGYTF. CDR3 bases: TGTGCCTGGAGTCGACAGGGGAGGTATGGCTACACCTTC.

The CDR3 loop is CASSTQPLVVGQYF. Written as DNA, the CDR3 is TGCGCCAGCAGCACCCAACCACTCGTAGTGGGCCAGTACTTC. This chain joins TRBV4-1 and TRBJ2-7; D not resolved. CDR1 and CDR2 (germline): MGHRA, YSYEKL. The CDR3 is 14 residues long. Trimming cost V 5 bases and J 10 bases, with 21 bases left between them.

The chain employs TRBV4-3 and TRBJ1-2; D might be TRBD1 (6 bases). The CDR3 is 13 residues long. The V end was cut by 4 bases, the J end by 6 bases, with 12 bases between. The germline gives CDR1 LGHNA, CDR2 YSLEER. The CDR3 DNA sequence: TGCGCCAGCAGCCGCTGGGGGCAGGATGGCTACACCTTC. As protein: CASSRWGQDGYTF.

The rearrangement uses TRBV9 and TRBJ1-1; D gene ambiguous. The CDR3 contains 14 residues. The V end lost 0 bases, the J end lost 0 bases, and 6 bases lay between the germline ends. CDR1 SGDLS and CDR2 YYNGEE come from the germline V gene. The CDR3 loop reads CASSVGQMNTEAFF. The CDR3 DNA follows: TGTGCCAGCAGCGTAGGACAAATGAACACTGAAGCTTTCTTT.

The sample holds one count of this clone. V and J are TRBV5-1 and TRBJ2-7; D may be TRBD1 (6 bases). Germline assignment: CDR1 SGHRS and CDR2 YFSETQ. There are 15 residues in the CDR3. V was clipped by 4 bases and J by 0 bases, with 14 bases between them. CDR3 DNA: TGCGCCAGCAGCCCTTTGGACAGCAGCTCCTACGAGCAGTACTTC. Residues: CASSPLDSSSYEQYF.

This clone was seen a handful of times. The V and J genes are TRBV6-6 and TRBJ2-1, with a possible D match to TRBD2 (6 bases). Between the trimmed V and J ends, which lost 7 bases and 0 bases, there was a span of 13 bases. The CDR3 is made up of 15 amino acids. Germline assignment: CDR1 MNHNY and CDR2 SVGAGI (reference sequence). CDR3 in DNA: TGTGCCAGCATTACTCGGGGGAGCTCCTACAATGAGCAGTTCTTC. Its translation is CASITRGSSYNEQFF.

This clone was recorded a few times. The J gene is TRBJ2-1, the V gene TRBV5-6; D is ambiguous. The germline CDR1 and CDR2 sequences are SGHDT and YYEEEE. The V end was cut by 1 base, the J end by 9 bases, with 11 bases between. The CDR3 extends over 13 amino acids. The CDR3, as DNA: TGTGCCAGCAGCTTGTATCCGGTTGGTGAGCAGTTCTTC. This translates into CASSLYPVGEQFF.

This clone was detected a few times. The same CDR3 can be traced to other DNA sequences in this sample. The V gene is TRBV6-5, the J gene TRBJ1-2; D is unclear. With 4 bases removed from V and 5 bases from J, the gap between germline ends came to 5 bases. This CDR3 comprises 11 residues. The germline gives CDR1 MNHEY, CDR2 SVGAGI. CDR3 amino acids: CASSSGYGYTF. As DNA, the CDR3 is TGTGCCAGCAGTTCGGGATATGGCTACACCTTC.

This clone was picked up a small number of times. The chain uses TRBV23-1 and TRBJ1-5; D is perhaps TRBD1 (5 bases). TRBV23-1 is flagged as an ORF with uncertain function. V was clipped by 4 bases and J by 2 bases, with 12 bases between them. The CDR3 extends over 15 amino acids. The CDR3, as DNA: TGCGCCAGCAGTCCGAAGGGGAACGGCAATCAGCCCCAGCATTTT. Protein: CASSPKGNGNQPQHF.

V gene TRBV30 combines with J gene TRBJ1-2; 9 bases align to TRBD1. Losses at the gene ends were 3 bases for V and 4 bases for J; bases not matched to a gene: 6. The CDR3 runs 14 residues. Germline V gene lookup returns CDR1 GTSNPN and CDR2 SVGIG (reference sequence). CDR3 in DNA: TGTGCCTGGAGCAAAACAGGGGGCGGCTATGGCTACACCTTC. Its protein product is CAWSKTGGGYGYTF.

This clone appeared a few times. Other DNA sequences from this sample encode an identical CDR3 as well. The CDR3 region is CASSLGGSNQPQHF. Here the CDR3 DNA reads TGTGCCAGCAGTTTGGGGGGAAGCAATCAGCCCCAGCATTTT. The chain couples TRBV28 to TRBJ1-5; tentatively, D is TRBD1 (5 bases). Germline CDR1 and CDR2: MDHEN and SYDVKM. The V end lost 3 bases, the J end lost 1 base, and 7 bases lay between the germline ends. The CDR3 sequence is 14 residues long.

This clone was counted between two and nine times. V gene TRBV6-6 combines with J gene TRBJ1-1; maybe TRBD1 (5 bases). This CDR3 contains 12 residues. Deletions cut 9 bases from V and 2 bases from J, with 10 bases between. CDR1 MNHNY and CDR2 SVGAGI come from the germline V gene (reference sequence). The CDR3 nucleotides are TGTGCCAGTAGGCAGGGAAACACTGAAGCTTTCTTT. This translates into CASRQGNTEAFF.

This clone has just a few counts. This chain joins TRBV29-1 and TRBJ1-1, with D possibly being TRBD1 (6 bases). Germline V gene lookup returns CDR1 SQVTM and CDR2 ANQGSEA. The CDR3 consists of 15 residues. V was shortened by 3 bases and J by 3 bases, with 17 bases between the two germline ends. The CDR3 spells CSVDDFRGEYTEAFF. CDR3 nucleotides: TGCAGCGTTGATGACTTCAGGGGTGAATACACTGAAGCTTTCTTT.

The chain carries TRBV2 and TRBJ2-1, with 10 bases lining up with TRBD2. The CDR3 is made up of 14 amino acids. Germline trimming cut 8 bases from V and 6 bases from J; bases unmatched to any gene: 7. CDR1 and CDR2 (germline): SNHLY, FYNNEI. CDR3 in DNA: TGTGCCAGCCAAAGCGGGAGGGCCCGCAATGAGCAGTTCTTC. This translates into CASQSGRARNEQFF.

V and J are TRBV4-3 and TRBJ1-2, with TRBD1 as a possible D gene (6 bases). V was cut by 0 bases and J by 7 bases, with 15 bases left in between. CDR3 length: 15 residues. The germline CDR1 and CDR2 sequences are LGHNA and YSLEER. CDR3 DNA: TGCGCCAGCAGCCAAGATTCACAGGGTAGAAGTGGCTACACCTTC. It codes for CASSQDSQGRSGYTF.